The rows below give T cell receptor beta chains drawn from one sample of a study of T cell repertoires in aging, cancer and after chemotherapy. TCRdb processed the multiplex PCR reads anew with MiXCR; each CDR3 protein has one entry. The data contain over 15,000 distinct CDR3 sequences, over 35% of them singletons. The sequenced material came from blood. Receptors were obtained from a human donor with a solid tumor. Both conserved end residues are trimmed from each CDR3.

v_call cdr3_aa
TRBV29-1 SALLPEGRNIQY
TRBV6-5 ATLLSGTGHTGELF
TRBV12-3/TRBV12-4 ASSPKGLAGGLNEQF
TRBV7-2 ASSAFYSNEQY
TRBV14 ASSQDLRTGETQY
TRBV29-1 SVGGSTYEQY
TRBV6-2/TRBV6-3 ASRIGGSYNEQF
TRBV19 ASSIGTSGSVTQY
TRBV5-1 ASSVDIGREKLF
TRBV15 ATSRGSARGHNEQF
TRBV6-5 ASRPDRGSPGNTIY
TRBV18 ASSPSRSRNQPQH
TRBV13 ASSSYMQAGTGGGGGYT
TRBV7-2 ASRQANEQF
TRBV7-9 ASRGRPQSSPLH
TRBV6-5 ASSAGGLGETQY
TRBV19 ASGGWGELF
TRBV4-2 ASSQVLGGRWY
TRBV18 ASSPGQGDQPQH
TRBV29-1 SVEGRLNTEAF
TRBV19 ASRPSGSSYEQY